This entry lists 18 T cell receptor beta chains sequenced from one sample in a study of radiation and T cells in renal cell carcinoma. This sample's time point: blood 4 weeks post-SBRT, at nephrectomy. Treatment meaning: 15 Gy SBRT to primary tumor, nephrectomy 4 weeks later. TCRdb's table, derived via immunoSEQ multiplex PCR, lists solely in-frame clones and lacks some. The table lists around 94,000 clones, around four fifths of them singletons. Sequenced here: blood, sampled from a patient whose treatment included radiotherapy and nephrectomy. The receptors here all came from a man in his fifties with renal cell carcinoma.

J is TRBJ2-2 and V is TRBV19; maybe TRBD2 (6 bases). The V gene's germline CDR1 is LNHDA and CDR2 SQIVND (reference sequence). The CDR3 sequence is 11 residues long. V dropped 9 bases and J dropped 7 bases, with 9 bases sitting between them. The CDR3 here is CASNGGGELFF. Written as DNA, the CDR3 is TGTGCCAGCAACGGGGGCGGGGAGCTGTTTTTT.

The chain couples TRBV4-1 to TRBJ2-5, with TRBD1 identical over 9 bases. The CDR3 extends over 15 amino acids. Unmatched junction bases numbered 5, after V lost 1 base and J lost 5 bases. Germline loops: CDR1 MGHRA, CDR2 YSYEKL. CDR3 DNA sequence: TGCGCCAGCAGCCAAGGGGACAGGGATTGGGAGACCCAGTACTTC. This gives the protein CASSQGDRDWETQYF.

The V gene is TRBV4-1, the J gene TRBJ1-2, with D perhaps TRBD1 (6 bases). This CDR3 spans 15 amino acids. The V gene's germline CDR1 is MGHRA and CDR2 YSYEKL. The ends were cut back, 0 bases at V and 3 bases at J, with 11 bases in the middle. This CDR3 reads CASSQDLNRDYGYTF. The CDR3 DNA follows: TGCGCCAGCAGCCAAGACCTAAACAGGGACTATGGCTACACCTTC.

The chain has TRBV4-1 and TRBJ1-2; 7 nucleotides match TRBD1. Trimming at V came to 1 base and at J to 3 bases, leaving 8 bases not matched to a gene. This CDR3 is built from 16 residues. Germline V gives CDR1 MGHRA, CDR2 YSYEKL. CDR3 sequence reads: CASSQGQGFIDYGYTF. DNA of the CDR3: TGCGCCAGCAGCCAAGGACAGGGATTTATTGACTATGGCTACACCTTC.

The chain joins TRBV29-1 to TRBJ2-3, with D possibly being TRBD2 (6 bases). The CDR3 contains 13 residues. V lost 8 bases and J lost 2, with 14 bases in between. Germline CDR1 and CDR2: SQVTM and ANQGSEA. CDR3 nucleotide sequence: TGCAGCAAACGGGACTCTTACACAGATACGCAGTATTTT. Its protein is CSKRDSYTDTQYF.

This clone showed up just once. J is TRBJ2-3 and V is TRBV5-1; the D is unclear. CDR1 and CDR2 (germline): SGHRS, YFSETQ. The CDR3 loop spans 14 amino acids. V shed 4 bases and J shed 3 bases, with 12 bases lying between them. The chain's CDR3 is CASSPRVGTDTQYF. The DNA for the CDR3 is TGCGCCAGCAGCCCTAGGGTGGGGACAGATACGCAGTATTTT. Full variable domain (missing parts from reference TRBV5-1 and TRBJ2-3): KAGVTQTPRYLIKTRGQQVTLSCSPISGHRSVSWYQQTPGQGLQFLFEYFSETQRNKGNFPGRFSGRQFSNSRSEMNVSTLELGDSALYLCASSPRVGTDTQYFGPGTRLTVL.

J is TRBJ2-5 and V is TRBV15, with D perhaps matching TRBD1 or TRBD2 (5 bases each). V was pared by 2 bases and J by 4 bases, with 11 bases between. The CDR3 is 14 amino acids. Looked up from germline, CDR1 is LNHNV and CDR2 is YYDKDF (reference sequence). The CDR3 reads CATSRSRGRETQYF. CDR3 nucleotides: TGTGCCACCAGCAGATCCCGGGGACGAGAGACCCAGTACTTC.

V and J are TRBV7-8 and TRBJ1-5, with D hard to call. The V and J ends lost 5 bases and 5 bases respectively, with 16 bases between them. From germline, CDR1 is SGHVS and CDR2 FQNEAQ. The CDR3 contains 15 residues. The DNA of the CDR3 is TGTGCCAGCAGCCCCGAGGCCAATCGATATCAGCCCCAGCATTTT. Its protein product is CASSPEANRYQPQHF.

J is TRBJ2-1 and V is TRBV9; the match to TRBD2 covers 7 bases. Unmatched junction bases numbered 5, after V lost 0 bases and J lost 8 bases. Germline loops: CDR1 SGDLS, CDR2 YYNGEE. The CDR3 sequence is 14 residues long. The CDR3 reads CASSVVGGRDEQFF. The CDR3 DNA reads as TGTGCCAGCAGCGTAGTTGGGGGGAGGGATGAGCAGTTCTTC.

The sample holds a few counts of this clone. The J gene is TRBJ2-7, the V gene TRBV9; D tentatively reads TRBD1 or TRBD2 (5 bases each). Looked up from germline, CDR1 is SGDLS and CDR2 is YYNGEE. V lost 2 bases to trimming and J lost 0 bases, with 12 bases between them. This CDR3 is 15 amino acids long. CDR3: CASSVGGTASYEQYF. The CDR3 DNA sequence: TGTGCCAGCAGCGTGGGTGGGACGGCCTCCTACGAGCAGTACTTC.

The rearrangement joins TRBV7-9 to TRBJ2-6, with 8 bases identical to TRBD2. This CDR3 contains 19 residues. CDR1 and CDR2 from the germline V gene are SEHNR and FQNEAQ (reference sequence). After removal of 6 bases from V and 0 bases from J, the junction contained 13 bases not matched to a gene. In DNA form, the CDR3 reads TGTGCCAGCAGAAACAGCCAAACGGGAGGGGTCTCTGGGGCCAACGTCCTGACTTTC. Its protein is CASRNSQTGGVSGANVLTF. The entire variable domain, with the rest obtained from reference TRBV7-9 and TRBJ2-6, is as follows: DTGVSQNPRHKITKRGQNVTFRCDPISEHNRLYWYRQTLGQGPEFLTYFQNEAQLEKSRLLSDRFSAERPKGSFSTLEIQRTEQGDSAMYLCASRNSQTGGVSGANVLTFGAGSRLTVL.

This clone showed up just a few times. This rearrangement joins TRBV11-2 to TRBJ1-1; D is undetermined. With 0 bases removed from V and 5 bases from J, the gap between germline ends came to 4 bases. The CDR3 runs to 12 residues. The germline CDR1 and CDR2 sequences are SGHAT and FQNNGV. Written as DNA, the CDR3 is TGTGCCAGCAGCTTAGATACTACTGAAGCTTTCTTT. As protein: CASSLDTTEAFF.

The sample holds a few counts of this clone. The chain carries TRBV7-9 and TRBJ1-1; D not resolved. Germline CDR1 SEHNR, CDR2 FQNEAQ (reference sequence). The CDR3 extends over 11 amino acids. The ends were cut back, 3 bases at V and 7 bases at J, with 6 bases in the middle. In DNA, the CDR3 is TGTGCCAGCAGCTTGGAGCTTGAAGCTTTCTTT. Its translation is CASSLELEAFF.

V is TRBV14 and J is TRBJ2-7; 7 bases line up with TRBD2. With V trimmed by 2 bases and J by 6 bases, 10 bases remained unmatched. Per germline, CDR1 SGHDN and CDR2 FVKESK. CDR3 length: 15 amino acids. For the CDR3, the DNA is TGTGCCAGCAGCCAAATCACGTCGGGAGGTCGCGAGCAGTACTTC. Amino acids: CASSQITSGGREQYF.

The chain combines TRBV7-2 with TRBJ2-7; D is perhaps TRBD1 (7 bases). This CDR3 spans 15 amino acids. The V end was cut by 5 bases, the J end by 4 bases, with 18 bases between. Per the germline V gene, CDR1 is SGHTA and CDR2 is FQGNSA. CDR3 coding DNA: TGTGCCAGCAGCGCGCCCGACAGGGAGGAATACGAGCAGTACTTC. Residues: CASSAPDREEYEQYF.

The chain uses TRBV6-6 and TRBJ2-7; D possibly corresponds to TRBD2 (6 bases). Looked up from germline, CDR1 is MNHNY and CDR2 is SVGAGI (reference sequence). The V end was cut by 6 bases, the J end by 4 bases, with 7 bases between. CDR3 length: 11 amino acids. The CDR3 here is CASSGGYEQYF. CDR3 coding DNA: TGTGCCAGCAGCGGGGGTTACGAGCAGTACTTC.

The CDR3 bases are TGTGCCAGCAGCGACCGCCGGGACACGTTTGAAGCTTTCTTT. The encoded protein is CASSDRRDTFEAFF. The J gene is TRBJ1-1, the V gene TRBV9; D perhaps matches TRBD1 (6 bases). Trimming pared 3 bases from V and 7 bases from J, leaving 16 bases between. Germline V gives CDR1 SGDLS, CDR2 YYNGEE. This CDR3 spans 14 amino acids.

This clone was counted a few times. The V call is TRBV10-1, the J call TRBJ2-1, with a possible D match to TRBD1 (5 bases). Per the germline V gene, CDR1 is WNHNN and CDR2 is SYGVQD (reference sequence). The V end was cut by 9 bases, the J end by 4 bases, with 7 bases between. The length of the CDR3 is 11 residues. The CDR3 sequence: CARGPYNEQFF. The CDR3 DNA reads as TGCGCCAGGGGGCCGTACAATGAGCAGTTCTTC.